This TCR beta chain was captured by sequencing in a study of early T cells in non-severe SARS-CoV-2 infection. Study in general: Sequenced bulk RNA came from whole blood that was unsorted, and chains were unpaired.

The study, taken as a whole, reports: Private and CD4 specificities were missed by VDJdb matching, skewed to anti-spike CD8.

This clonotype showed up just a few times. Its antigen is unknown. V lost 0 bases and J lost 4, with 6 bases in between. The CDR3 is 13 amino acids. Individual cDNA molecules were tagged with unique molecular identifiers, the study reported. MiXCR was run by TCRdb on the 5' RACE reads, yielding one entry per CDR3 protein. The sample has approximately 50,000 distinct CDR3 sequences, almost 9.5% seen once. The rearrangement uses TRBV12-3 or TRBV12-4 and TRBJ2-5; D might be TRBD1 (5 bases). The source material was whole blood. The receptor's source is an adult who was a healthcare worker with PCR-confirmed SARS-CoV-2 infection or an uninfected control (not recorded which). DNA for the CDR3: TGTGCCAGCAGTTTAGCGCAGGGAGAGACCCAGTACTTC. It encodes CASSLAQGETQYF.